This T cell receptor (beta chain) was captured in a study of blood T cell repertoires in COVID-19. In the study overall: Both acute and convalescent COVID-19 samples were obtained from the United States, Italy and Spain. Sources were T cells, B-cell-depleted T cells, or PBMCs; the material itself was cDNA or gDNA.

Authors' analysis steps: Amplification from reference gene primers served as the basis for estimated nucleated cell counts. Only in-frame clones appear in the TCRdb table, and some are missing; sequencing was by immunoSEQ multiplex PCR. V and J calls and clone size are as listed in that table; D and trimming were resolved from the DNA. The table lists tens of thousands of clones, 76% of them singletons. Deletions cut 1 base from V and 5 bases from J, with 6 bases between. The CDR3 is 12 amino acids. The germline V gene has CDR1 SGHRS and CDR2 YFSETQ. A note on this clone: This CDR3 is also generated by other DNA sequences in the sample.

The sequence came from a man between 65 and 79 years old with active or convalescent COVID-19. J is TRBJ2-5 and V is TRBV5-1; D is uncertain. Sequenced input: peripheral blood. CDR3 sequence (DNA): TGCGCCAGCAGCTTGACCAGGGAGACCCAGTACTTC. Amino acids: CASSLTRETQYF. The entire variable domain, with the rest obtained from reference TRBV5-1 and TRBJ2-5, is as follows: KAGVTQTPRYLIKTRGQQVTLSCSPISGHRSVSWYQQTPGQGLQFLFEYFSETQRNKGNFPGRFSGRQFSNSRSEMNVSTLELGDSALYLCASSLTRETQYFGPGTRLLVL.